These 11 T cell receptor beta chains share one sample of origin, sequenced in a study of T cell repertoires in cytomegalovirus infection (dated by TCRdb to the late 2010s). These reads were obtained on an Illumina HiSeq 1500. Clones were called with MiXCR by TCRdb after fastp trimmed the public reads at Q25, and only in-frame beta chains were retained. Rows matching on CDR3 protein sequence are summarized as one entry with the most common DNA and genes. The sample records 250,000 to 300,000 distinct CDR3 sequences, 22% of which are singletons. The ten top clones hold around 20% of the sample. The antigens of these receptors remain unknown. The treatment or condition label of this sample denotes: in vitro stimulation with specific CMV peptide epitopes to enrich CMV-specific T cells. The sample in question was cultured PBMCs, obtained from culture after CMV antigen stimulation. Receptors originate from a human donor in good health (CMV status not recorded). Some clones in this sample may be carry-over from other donors' samples.

As for this clonotype: A single base separates this from a much larger clone, so it may be a read error. J is TRBJ2-1 and V is TRBV7-9, with 15 positions matching TRBD2. Germline V gene data show CDR1 as SEHNR and CDR2 as FQNEAQ (reference sequence). CDR3 length equals 11 residues. This CDR3 reads CASSSGLAGGF. In DNA form, the CDR3 reads TGTGCCAGCAGCTCGGGACTAGCGGGAGGCTTC. The full variable domain, completed using reference TRBV7-9 and TRBJ2-1, is DTGVSQNPRHKITKRGQNVTFRCDPISEHNRLYWYRQTLGQGPEFLTYFQNEAQLEKSRLLSDRFSAERPKGSFSTLEIQRTEQGDSAMYLCASSSGLAGGFGPGTRLTVL.

CDR3 nucleotides: TGTGCCAGCAGACGACAGGGGCCCAGCAGGAACACTGAAGCTTTCTTT. Amino acid sequence: CASRRQGPSRNTEAFF. The rearrangement links TRBV13 to TRBJ1-1, with TRBD1 identical over 8 bases. The length of the CDR3 is 16 residues. Germline trimming cut 6 bases from V and 1 base from J; bases unmatched to any gene: 10. Germline values: CDR1 PRHDT, CDR2 FYEKMQ (reference sequence).

This clonotype came up many times. CDR3 bases: TGTGCCAGCAGCAAGGGACAGGGGGATGAAAAACTGTTTTTT. It translates to CASSKGQGDEKLFF. The V call is TRBV11-3, the J call TRBJ1-4; 11 nucleotides align to TRBD1. Looked up from germline, CDR1 is SGHNT and CDR2 is YENEEA. The junction had 2 bases not matched to a gene; V was cut back by 5 bases and J by 6 bases. This CDR3 has 14 amino acids.

The chain couples TRBV7-9 to TRBJ1-5, with D uncertain. The CDR3 length is 13 residues. Germline CDR1 is SEHNR and CDR2 is FQNEAQ (reference sequence). The V gene lost 3 bases and the J gene lost 6 bases, with 9 bases spanning the gap. The DNA for the CDR3 is TGTGCCAGCAGCTTCGTTGAGGGTCAGCCCCAGCATTTT. It specifies CASSFVEGQPQHF.

The chain combines TRBV6-2 or TRBV6-3 with TRBJ1-5; 8 bases line up with TRBD1. The germline V gene has CDR1 MNHEY and CDR2 SVGEGT. V shed 11 bases and J 5 bases; nucleotides not matched to a gene: 17. The CDR3 extends over 16 amino acids. The CDR3 DNA sequence: TGTGCCTGCTCTCAGGTTTTTCAGGGGGCGCATCAGCCCCAGCATTTT. Its protein is CACSQVFQGAHQPQHF.

This clonotype was observed many times. The chain's CDR3 is CASSYYFEQYF. The CDR3 DNA follows: TGTGCCAGCAGTTACTATTTCGAGCAGTACTTC. The chain is built from TRBV6-2 or TRBV6-3 and TRBJ2-7; D ambiguous. The CDR3 loop spans 11 amino acids. V gave up 1 base and J gave up 6 bases, with 4 bases separating them. From germline, CDR1 is MNHEY and CDR2 SVGEGT.

This clonotype was counted a few times. The chain combines TRBV25-1 with TRBJ1-2; D is undetermined. Trimming took 3 bases from V and 8 from J, leaving 13 bases between them. Germline CDR1 MGHDK, CDR2 SYGVNS. The CDR3 sequence is 13 residues long. The CDR3: CASSDGLVWGYTF. In DNA, the CDR3 is TGTGCCAGCAGTGATGGGCTCGTTTGGGGCTACACCTTC.

The chain combines TRBV20-1 with TRBJ2-7, with 8 bases lining up with TRBD2. The V gene end was trimmed by 6 bases and the J gene end by 0 bases; junction bases not matched to a gene: 7. The CDR3 has 14 amino acids. Germline CDR1 reads DFQATT; CDR2 reads SNEGSKA (reference sequence). In DNA form, the CDR3 reads TGCAGTGCCAAGAAAGCGGGGGCCTCCTACGAGCAGTACGTC. Translation: CSAKKAGASYEQYV.

A few counts support this clonotype. CDR3 nucleotides: TGTGCCAGCAGTAAGAACCGAGGACAGGGGTTTGGGCAGCCCCAGCATTTT. Its protein product is CASSKNRGQGFGQPQHF. J is TRBJ1-5 and V is TRBV6-2 or TRBV6-3; 9 bases line up with TRBD1. V shed 5 bases, J shed 7 bases, and the junction held 15 bases outside the gene matches. The germline V gene has CDR1 MNHEY and CDR2 SVGEGT. This CDR3 region has 17 residues.

This clonotype occurred many times. The genes are TRBV7-2 and TRBJ2-2, with D unresolved. Looked up from germline, CDR1 is SGHTA and CDR2 is FQGNSA. Deletions cut 5 bases from V and 7 bases from J, with 8 bases between. This CDR3 has 12 residues. Written as DNA, the CDR3 is TGTGCCAGCAGCCCAACGATCGGGGAGCTGTTTTTT. As protein: CASSPTIGELFF. Full variable domain (outside the CDR3, taken from reference TRBV7-2 and TRBJ2-2): GAGVSQSPSNKVTEKGKDVELRCDPISGHTALYWYRQSLGQGLEFLIYFQGNSAPDKSGLPSDRFSAERTGGSVSTLTIQRTQQEDSAVYLCASSPTIGELFFGEGSRLTVL.

This clonotype was seen more than once but under ten times. The chain is built from TRBV12-3 or TRBV12-4 and TRBJ1-2, with 7 bases identical to TRBD1. The CDR3 contains 13 residues. V shed 3 bases, J shed 8 bases, and the junction held 6 bases outside the gene matches. The CDR3 DNA is TGTGCCAGCAGTTTGACAGGGATGAAAGGCTACACCTTC. Its protein product is CASSLTGMKGYTF.